The source of this TCR beta chain is a study of beta chain features in type 1 diabetes (dated by TCRdb to 2016 to 2019). Describing the broader study: Mean age, gender distribution, total cell number and subset yield were not different between patients and healthy donors. Across all samples, approximately 98,000,000 sorted cells were examined, and cell number per subset correlated strongly with RNA yield. In the study, TCRB repertoires of sorted circulating CD4+ T cell subsets from recently diagnosed type 1 diabetes patients were compared with those of matched healthy donors. Whereas all 28 donors provided naive and central memory subsets, regulatory and stem cell-like memory subsets were isolated from just 8 patients and roughly eight healthy donors. The study at large found these results: Because cDNA was sequenced instead of genomic DNA, highly expressing activated cells could be over-represented, though the groups showed no difference in activation or CD3 levels. Shorter templates might be favored by PCR, yet because patient and control samples were amplified and corrected together, any such skew would affect both groups equally. Because the HLA sub-analyses included only small numbers of individuals, any influence of HLA type on TCRB rearrangement was left unresolved. A moderate but significant shortening of TCRB CDR3 length was observed in type 1 diabetes patients in all four CD4+ subsets. At VDJ recombination sites, type 1 diabetes patients had fewer insertions and more deleted nucleotides, which implies abnormalities in thymic rearrangement. Naive, central memory and regulatory TCRB repertoires appeared to be more alike among patients than among healthy donors.

A single peripheral blood draw of 95 to 150 mL on average was collected from each donor into heparinised tubes. A BD FACSAria II was used to sort naive, central memory, regulatory and stem cell-like memory CD4+ T cells with a panel that included CD45RO, CCR7, CD25, CD127, CD95 and CD27. Every sorted population had a purity above 95%. Right away, PBMCs were isolated by Lymphoprep density gradient centrifugation and were stained directly, with no culture step. So that batch effects would be minimized, each experiment stained and sorted samples in pairs, pairing one healthy donor with one patient. The High Capacity cDNA Reverse Transcription Kit was used to reverse transcribe all of the isolated RNA, meaning that expressed TCRB transcripts were what got sequenced. Deep immunoSEQ sequencing was applied to naive, central memory and regulatory T cell samples, giving an average of approximately 3.8 million total reads per sample. Sorted cells were lysed in RLT buffer, and RNA was extracted using DNase-treated RNeasy Micro or Mini kits according to cell number. To prevent cross-contamination, every cell subset was processed on its own, while patient and healthy donor samples were processed together. Using the immunoSEQ multiplex PCR, TCRB sequences were amplified from cDNA into 87-bp fragments spanning the CDR3 region. The amplicons were sequenced using the Illumina HiSeq platform. Per the source publication's procedure: Synthetic template baselines were used to correct PCR bias computationally, reads within Hamming distance 2 were collapsed, and singletons that could not be merged were discarded. Reads were aligned against IMGT to assign V, D and J genes, CDR3 length and insertions or deletions at six rearrangement sites. Within each subset, clonotype counts were normalized to sorted cell number, after which true diversity and Gini coefficients were computed with the tcR R package. Repertoire sharing was quantified using the overlap coefficient calculated on TCRB nucleotide sequences. Out-of-frame TCRB sequences from naive cells were analyzed to stand in for the pre-selection repertoire. Imported from immuneACCESS, the table was reduced by TCRdb to in-frame sequences with V and J called. These copies leave out some clones; in studies compared against another copy, an unresolved V gene accounts for under half, and the cause of the remainder is not known. Clone size and V and J calls were adopted from that table, with D and trimming inferred from the DNA. The table for this sample lists about 650,000 clones; around 11% of them were counted only once. Clones ranked in the top ten supply more than 0.095% of the sample.

Its CDR3 holds 15 amino acids, cysteine through phenylalanine. Solely the CDR3 DNA is kept, with 45 bases framed from the first base. Per the germline V gene, SGHTA is the CDR1 and FQGNSA is the CDR2. V is clipped by 1 base and J by 9 bases, and the sequence between their germline boundaries is 16 bases long. On this clone itself: It lacks a known antigen. No qualities accompany the bases; no much larger clone lies one base away.

The clonotype was recovered from a man in his thirties or forties with type 1 diabetes. The chain was built from TRBV7-2 and TRBJ1-5; the D gene is perhaps TRBD1, from 6 matching bases. The sequenced sample consisted of naive CD4+ T cells from blood. The cell subset or site label, as the study defines it: true naive CD4+ T cells. The CDR3 loop reads CASSLVTTGSMPQHF. The nucleotide sequence is TGTGCCAGCAGCTTAGTAACTACAGGGAGTATGCCCCAGCATTTT.